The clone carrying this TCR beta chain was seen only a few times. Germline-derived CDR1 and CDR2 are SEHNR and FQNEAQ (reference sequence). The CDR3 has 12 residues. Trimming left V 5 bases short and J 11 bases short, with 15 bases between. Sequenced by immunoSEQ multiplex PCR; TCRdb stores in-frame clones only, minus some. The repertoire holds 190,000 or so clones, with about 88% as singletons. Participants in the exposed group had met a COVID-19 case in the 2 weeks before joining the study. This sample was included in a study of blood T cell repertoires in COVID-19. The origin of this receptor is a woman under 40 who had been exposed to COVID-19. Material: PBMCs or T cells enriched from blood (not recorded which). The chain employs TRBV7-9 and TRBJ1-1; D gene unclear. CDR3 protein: CASSPPGRTAFF. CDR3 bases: TGTGCCAGCAGCCCTCCCGGGAGGACGGCTTTCTTT. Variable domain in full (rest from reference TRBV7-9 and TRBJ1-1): DTGVSQNPRHKITKRGQNVTFRCDPISEHNRLYWYRQTLGQGPEFLTYFQNEAQLEKSRLLSDRFSAERPKGSFSTLEIQRTEQGDSAMYLCASSPPGRTAFFGQGTRLTVV.